The present T cell receptor (beta chain) was sequenced within a study of T cell changes during pregnancy in multiple sclerosis. The CDR3 extends over 15 amino acids. V lost 2 bases, J lost 4 bases, and 8 bases stayed unmatched. Germline V CDR1 and CDR2: SGHKS, YYEKEE (reference sequence). Data came from immunoSEQ multiplex PCR; TCRdb stores just in-frame clones and leaves some out. This sample has approximately 74,000 clones, with approximately 86% found just once. The source of this sequence is a female donor with multiple sclerosis, enrolled in a pregnancy study. Sample: peripheral blood, taken before pregnancy. The J gene is TRBJ2-7, the V gene TRBV5-5; TRBD2 matches 8 bases. CDR3 sequence: CASSFLAGELYEQYF. The CDR3 DNA is TGTGCCAGCAGCTTCCTAGCGGGCGAGCTTTACGAGCAGTACTTC.